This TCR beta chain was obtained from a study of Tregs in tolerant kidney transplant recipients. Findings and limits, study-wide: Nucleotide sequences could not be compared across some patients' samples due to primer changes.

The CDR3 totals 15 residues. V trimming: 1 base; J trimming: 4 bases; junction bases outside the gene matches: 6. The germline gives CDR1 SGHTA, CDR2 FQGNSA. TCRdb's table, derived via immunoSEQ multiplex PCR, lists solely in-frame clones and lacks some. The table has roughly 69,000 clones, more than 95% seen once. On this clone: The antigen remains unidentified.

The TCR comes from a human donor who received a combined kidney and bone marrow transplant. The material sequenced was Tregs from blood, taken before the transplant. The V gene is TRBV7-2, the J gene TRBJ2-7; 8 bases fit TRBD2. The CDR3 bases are TGTGCCAGCAGCTTAGAGGAGGGCGGGGGGTACGAGCAGTACTTC. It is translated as CASSLEEGGGYEQYF.